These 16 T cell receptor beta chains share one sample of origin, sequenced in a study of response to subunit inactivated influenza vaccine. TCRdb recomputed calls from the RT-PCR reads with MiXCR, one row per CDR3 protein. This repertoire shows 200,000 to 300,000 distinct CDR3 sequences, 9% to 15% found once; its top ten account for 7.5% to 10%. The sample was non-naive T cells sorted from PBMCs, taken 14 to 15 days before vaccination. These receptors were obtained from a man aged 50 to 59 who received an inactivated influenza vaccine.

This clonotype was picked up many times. CDR3 coding DNA: TGTGCCAGCAGCCCAAACCCCGGGACAGGGAGCTCCTACGAGCAGTACTTC. Residues: CASSPNPGTGSSYEQYF. V gene TRBV7-8 combines with J gene TRBJ2-7; 9 nucleotides match TRBD1. V lost 5 bases and J lost 0; bases outside the gene matches: 11. CDR1 is SGHVS, CDR2 FQNEAQ, per germline. This CDR3 spans 17 amino acids. Supplemented by reference TRBV7-8 and TRBJ2-7, the full variable domain reads GAGVSQSPRYKVAKRGQDVALRCDPISGHVSLFWYQQALGQGPEFLTYFQNEAQLDKSGLPSDRFFAERPEGSVSTLKIQRTQQEDSAVYLCASSPNPGTGSSYEQYFGPGTRLTVT.

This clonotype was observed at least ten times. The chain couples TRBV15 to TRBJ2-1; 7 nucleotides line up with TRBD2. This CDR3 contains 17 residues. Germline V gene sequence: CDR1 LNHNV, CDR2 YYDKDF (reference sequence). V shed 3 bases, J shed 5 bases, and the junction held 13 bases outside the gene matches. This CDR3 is CATSSAPLAKGHNEQFF. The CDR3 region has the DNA TGTGCCACCAGCAGCGCACCACTAGCGAAGGGCCACAATGAGCAGTTCTTC.

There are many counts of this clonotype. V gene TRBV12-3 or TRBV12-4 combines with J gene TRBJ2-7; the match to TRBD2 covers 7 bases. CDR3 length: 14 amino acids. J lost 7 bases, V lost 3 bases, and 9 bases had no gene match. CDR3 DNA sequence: TGTGCCAGCAGTTTCATCGGACTAGGGTGGGAGCAGTACTTC. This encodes CASSFIGLGWEQYF.

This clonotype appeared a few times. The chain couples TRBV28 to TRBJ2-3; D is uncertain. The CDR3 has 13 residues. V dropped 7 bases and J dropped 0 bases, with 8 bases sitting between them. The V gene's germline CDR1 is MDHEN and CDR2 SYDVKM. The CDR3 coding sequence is TGTGCCAGCACATCCACTAGCACAGATACGCAGTATTTT. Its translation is CASTSTSTDTQYF.

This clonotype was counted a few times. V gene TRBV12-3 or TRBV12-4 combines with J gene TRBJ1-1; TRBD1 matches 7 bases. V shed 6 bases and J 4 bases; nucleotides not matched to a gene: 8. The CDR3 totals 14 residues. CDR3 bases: TGTGCCAGCAGCCACGACAGGGAAACCACTGAAGCTTTCTTT. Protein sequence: CASSHDRETTEAFF.

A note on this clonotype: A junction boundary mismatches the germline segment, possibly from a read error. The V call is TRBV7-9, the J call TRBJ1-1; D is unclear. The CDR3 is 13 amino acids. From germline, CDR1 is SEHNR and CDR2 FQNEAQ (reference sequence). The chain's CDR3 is CAGSLGPATEAFF. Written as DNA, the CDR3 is TGTGCCGGCAGCTTAGGACCGGCCACTGAAGCTTTCTTT.

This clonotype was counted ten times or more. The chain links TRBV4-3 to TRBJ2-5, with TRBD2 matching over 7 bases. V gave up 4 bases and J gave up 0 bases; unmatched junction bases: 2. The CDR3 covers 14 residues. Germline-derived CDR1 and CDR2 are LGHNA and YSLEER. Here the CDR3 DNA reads TGCGCCAGCAGCCGGGACTACCACCAAGAGACCCAGTACTTC. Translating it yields CASSRDYHQETQYF.

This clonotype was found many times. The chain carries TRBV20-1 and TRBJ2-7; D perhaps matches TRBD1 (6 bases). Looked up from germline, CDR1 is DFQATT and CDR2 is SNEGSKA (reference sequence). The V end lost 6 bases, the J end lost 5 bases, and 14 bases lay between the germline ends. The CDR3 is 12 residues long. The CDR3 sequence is CSAKQGTHEQYF. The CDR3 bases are TGCAGTGCCAAACAGGGTACCCACGAGCAGTACTTC.

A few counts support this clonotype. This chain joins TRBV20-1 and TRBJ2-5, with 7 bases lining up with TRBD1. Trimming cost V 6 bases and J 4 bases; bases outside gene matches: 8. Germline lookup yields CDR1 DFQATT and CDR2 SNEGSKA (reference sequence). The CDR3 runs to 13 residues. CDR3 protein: CSAPRTGTETQYF. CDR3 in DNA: TGCAGTGCCCCCCGGACAGGAACAGAGACCCAGTACTTC.

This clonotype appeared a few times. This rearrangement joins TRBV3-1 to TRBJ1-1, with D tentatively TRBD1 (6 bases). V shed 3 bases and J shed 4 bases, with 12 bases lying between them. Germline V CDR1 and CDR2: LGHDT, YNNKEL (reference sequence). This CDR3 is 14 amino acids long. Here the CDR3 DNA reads TGTGCCAGCAGCCAGGGGGGCGGAAGCACTGAAGCTTTCTTT. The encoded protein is CASSQGGGSTEAFF.

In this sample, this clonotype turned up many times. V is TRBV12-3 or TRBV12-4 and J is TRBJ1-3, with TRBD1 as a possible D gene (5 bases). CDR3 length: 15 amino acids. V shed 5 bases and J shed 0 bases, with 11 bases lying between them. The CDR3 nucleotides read TGTGCCAGCAGTCGAGAGGGGACCTCTGGAAACACCATATATTTT. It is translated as CASSREGTSGNTIYF.

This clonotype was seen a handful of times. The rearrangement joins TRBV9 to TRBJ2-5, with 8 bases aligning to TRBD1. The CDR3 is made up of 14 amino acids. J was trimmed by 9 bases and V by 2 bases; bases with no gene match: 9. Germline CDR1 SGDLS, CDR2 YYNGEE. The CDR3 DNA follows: TGTGCCAGCAGCGTTACCGGGACAGGCTTGTCCCAGTACTTC. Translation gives CASSVTGTGLSQYF.

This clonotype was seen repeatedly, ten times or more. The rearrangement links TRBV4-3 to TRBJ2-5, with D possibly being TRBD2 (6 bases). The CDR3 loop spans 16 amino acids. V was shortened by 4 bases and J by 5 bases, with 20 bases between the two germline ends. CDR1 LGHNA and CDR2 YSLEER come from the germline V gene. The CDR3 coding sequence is TGCGCCAGCAGCCCCTCAGTGGGGTTGGAGGGTGAGACCCAGTACTTC. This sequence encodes CASSPSVGLEGETQYF.

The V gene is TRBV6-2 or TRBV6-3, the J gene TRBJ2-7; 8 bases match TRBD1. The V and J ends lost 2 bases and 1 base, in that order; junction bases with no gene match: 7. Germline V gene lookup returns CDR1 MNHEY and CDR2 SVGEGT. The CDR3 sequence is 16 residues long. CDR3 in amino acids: CASSYDLRDRSYEQYF. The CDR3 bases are TGTGCCAGCAGTTACGACTTGCGGGACAGGTCCTACGAGCAGTACTTC.

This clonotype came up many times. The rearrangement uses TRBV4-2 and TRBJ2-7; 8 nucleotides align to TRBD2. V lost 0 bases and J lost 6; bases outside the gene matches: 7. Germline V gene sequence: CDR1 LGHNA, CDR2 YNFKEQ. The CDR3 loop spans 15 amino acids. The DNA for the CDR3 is TGTGCCAGCAGCCAAGATCGTCTAGCGGGTGCCGAGCAGTACTTC. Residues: CASSQDRLAGAEQYF.

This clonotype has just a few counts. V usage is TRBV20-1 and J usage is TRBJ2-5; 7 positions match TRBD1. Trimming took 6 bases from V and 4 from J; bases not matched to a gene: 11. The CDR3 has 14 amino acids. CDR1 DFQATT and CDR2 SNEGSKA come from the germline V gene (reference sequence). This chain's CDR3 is CSATPGQLLETQYF. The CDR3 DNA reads TGCAGTGCCACCCCGGGACAGCTTTTAGAGACCCAGTACTTC.